This T cell receptor (beta chain) is drawn from a study of blood T cell repertoires in COVID-19. Repertoires were generated with immunoSEQ multiplex PCR, while TCRdb's copy carries only in-frame clones and drops some. This sample yields over 95,000 clones, of which around 83% are seen a single time; approximately 5% belongs to the top ten. V shed 3 bases and J shed 6 bases, with 17 bases lying between them. The CDR3 has 14 amino acids. Looked up from germline, CDR1 is GTSNPN and CDR2 is SVGIG (reference sequence). This chain uses TRBV30 with TRBJ1-2; D gene unclear. The receptor's source is a woman aged 55-70 years with COVID-19, enrolled during active disease. The sample taken for sequencing was peripheral blood. This chain's CDR3 is CAWRAAAPLDGYTF. The CDR3 DNA reads TGTGCCTGGAGAGCGGCCGCTCCATTAGATGGCTACACCTTC.